Below, one T cell receptor beta chain is given with its context. The antigen is unknown. The data were taken from a study of OX40 agonist ivuxolimab in advanced cancers. General observations from the study: The mean number of expanded clones was higher in CD8+ T cells than in CD4+.

The assay was immunoSEQ multiplex PCR, and TCRdb's table has in-frame clones only and misses some. The sample has around 70,000 clones; roughly 80% are singletons. Germline V gene sequence: CDR1 ENHRY, CDR2 SYGVKD. This CDR3 has 15 residues. Trimming took off 9 bases at V and 0 bases at J, with 16 bases between the two ends. The chain carries TRBV10-3 and TRBJ2-3; D is ambiguous. This TCR derives from an adult with an advanced solid tumor such as melanoma, head and neck, liver or kidney cancer. This material consisted of CD4+ or CD8+ T cells sorted from blood, taken in a trial of the OX40 agonist ivuxolimab. CDR3 DNA sequence: TGTGCCATAGCCCCTAGGGCCACTAGCACAGATACGCAGTATTTT. It yields the protein CAIAPRATSTDTQYF.